The text below deals with one TCR beta chain. This clone was seen more than once but under ten times. It has no known antigen specificity. Base qualities are not at hand, and no much larger clone is one base apart. These data originate in a study of CD8 T cell repertoires and HIV-1 epitope variants (dated by TCRdb to about 2020). About the full investigation: Twenty-five peptides representing autologous and known Gag and Nef epitope variants were each used to stimulate T cells in separate culture wells. The epitopes tested covered three Gag epitope families plus Nef HW9 and YT9. Running each culture condition in triplicate, except for one peptide done in duplicate, gave a total of roughly 76 T cell cultures. T cells were enriched with the EasySep Human T Cell Enrichment Kit and co-cultured with equal numbers of autologous T cell-negative cells as antigen-presenting cells. A 1M T cell aliquot was kept as an uncultured baseline condition, separate from the approximately 80 T cell cultures. For approximately ten days the cultures were kept in IMDM with gentamicin, and on days 3 and 7 half of the media was changed with IL-2, IL-7 and IL-15 added. The control conditions were a CMV, EBV and flu peptide pool, the Ebola AY9 epitope as a negative control, and a well with no peptide.

V lost 5 bases and J lost 0 bases; the stretch between them is 6 bases long. The cysteine opens and the phenylalanine closes a CDR3 of 12 amino acids. Left in the record is the CDR3 DNA by itself, 36 bases read in frame from the first base. CDR1 SGHNT and CDR2 YYREEE were looked up in the germline V gene (reference sequence). The EasySep Human CD8+ T Cell Enrichment Kit was used on day 10 to isolate CD8+ T cells from every culture. Sequencing of TCR beta CDR3 regions was done on the immunoSEQ platform at survey depth. The QIAamp DNA micro kit was used to extract genomic DNA from every cultured and uncultured CD8+ T cell population. As for the authors' bioinformatics: Samples with fewer than 5,000 productive reads were excluded, which removed about 6% of the 75 HIV peptide-stimulated cultures. A MANAFEST web app trimmed sequences to CDR3 and removed nonproductive sequences, CDR3s under 5 amino acids, and those not starting C or ending F/W. To count as antigen-specific, a clonotype had to be expanded in at least 2 of 3 replicates compared with the no-peptide control at FDR 0.01, and only within one epitope family. In addition, a specific clonotype needed a frequency at least fivefold higher than in wells stimulated with peptides from other epitope families. In TCRdb, the immuneACCESS table is reduced to in-frame sequences with V and J assigned. These tables do not hold every clone; where another copy was compared, an unresolved V gene accounts for under half, and the others remain unexplained. V, J and clone size are those of that table, while D and trimming were read from the DNA. A total of approximately 5,700 clones appear in this sample, approximately 68% of them only once. The ten largest clones take up 40% to 50% of the sample.

Study-wide conclusions, independent of this receptor: The assay identified only TCR beta chains and indicated proliferation in response to antigen, without indicating T cell function or cytokine profile. Several clonotypes recognized the Nef KF9 family and one clonotype recognized the HW9 family, while no responses to the TAALDMSHF plasma variant were seen. Eight to ten antigen-specific TCR beta clonotypes were identified, of which over 5 appeared to be cross-reactive for autologous or known escape epitope variants.

This sequence originates from a male donor with HIV. The sample consisted of cultured CD8+ T cells derived from PBMCs. The chain is assembled from TRBV5-4 and TRBJ2-7; no D gene is confidently identified. CDR3 protein: CASSLASYEQYF. The sequence in DNA is TGTGCCAGCAGTCTGGCCTCCTACGAGCAGTACTTC.